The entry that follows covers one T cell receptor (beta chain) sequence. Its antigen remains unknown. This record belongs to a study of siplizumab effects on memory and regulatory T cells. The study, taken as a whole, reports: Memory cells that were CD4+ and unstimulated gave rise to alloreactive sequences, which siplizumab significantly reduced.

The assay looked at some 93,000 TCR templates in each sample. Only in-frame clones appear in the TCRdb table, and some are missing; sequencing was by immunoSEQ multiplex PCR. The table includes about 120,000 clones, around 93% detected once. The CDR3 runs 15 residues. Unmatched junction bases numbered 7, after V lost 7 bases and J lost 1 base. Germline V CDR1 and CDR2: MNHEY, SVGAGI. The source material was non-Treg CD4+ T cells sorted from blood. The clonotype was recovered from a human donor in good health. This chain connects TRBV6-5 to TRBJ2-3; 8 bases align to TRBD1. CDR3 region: CASKTGALGTDTQYF. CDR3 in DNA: TGTGCCAGCAAGACAGGGGCTCTAGGCACAGATACGCAGTATTTT.